This record covers a single TCR beta chain. Its target is unknown. The sample is drawn from a study of memory CD4+ T cells and cytomegalovirus serostatus. Looking at the study overall: Donors were healthy Belgian adults, under 10 CMV seropositive and around 24 seronegative.

General observations from the study: CD4+ memory repertoires contained about two fifths of the 164 reported CMV TCRbeta sequences. The CMV-associated TCR signature appears largely within the CD4+ memory repertoire.

Single viable CD3+CD4+CD8-CD45RO+ cells were sorted as the memory CD4+ T cells. The data were produced by immunoSEQ multiplex PCR, yet TCRdb's version contains in-frame clones alone and is incomplete. Among about 100,000 clones listed, 80% were seen once. Sequences were obtained from memory CD4+ T cells from blood. The TCR originated in an adult in good health and CMV-seropositive.

The CDR3: CASSGTGGEQFF. CDR3 sequence (DNA): TGTGCCAGCAGTGGGACAGGGGGTGAGCAGTTCTTC. The V and J genes are TRBV6-4 and TRBJ2-1, with 10 bases identical to TRBD1. The CDR3 extends over 12 amino acids. Trimming took 4 bases from V and 9 from J; bases not matched to a gene: 0. The germline V gene encodes CDR1 MRHNA and CDR2 SNTAGT.